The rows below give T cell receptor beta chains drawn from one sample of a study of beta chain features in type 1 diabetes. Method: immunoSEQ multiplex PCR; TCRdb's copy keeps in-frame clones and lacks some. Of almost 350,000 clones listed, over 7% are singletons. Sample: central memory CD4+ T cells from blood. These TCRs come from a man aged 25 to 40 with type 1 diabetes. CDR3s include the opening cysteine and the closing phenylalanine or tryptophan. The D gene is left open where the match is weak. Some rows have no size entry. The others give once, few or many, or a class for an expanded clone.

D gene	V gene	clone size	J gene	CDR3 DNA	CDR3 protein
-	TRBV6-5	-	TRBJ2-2	TGTGCCAGCAGTTACTCGGGCGGGGCGAACACCGGGGAGCTGTTTTTT	CASSYSGGANTGELFF
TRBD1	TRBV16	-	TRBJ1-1	TGTGCCAGCAGCCAATTCCGGGACAGTGGCACTGAAGCTTTCTTT	CASSQFRDSGTEAFF
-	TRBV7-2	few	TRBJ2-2	TGTGCCAGCACCCCTAGGGGGACCGGGGAGCTGTTTTTT	CASTPRGTGELFF
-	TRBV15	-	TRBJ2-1	TGTGCCACCAGCAGAGCGGGGGCCTACAATGAGCAGTTCTTC	CATSRAGAYNEQFF
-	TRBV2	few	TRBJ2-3	TGTGCCAGCAGAAAGACGGGGGAACGGGCAGATACGCAGTATTTT	CASRKTGERADTQYF
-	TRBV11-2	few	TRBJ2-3	TGTGCCAGCAGCTTGGACAGCACAGATACGCAGTATTTT	CASSLDSTDTQYF
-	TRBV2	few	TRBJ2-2	TGTGCCAGCAGTGAATGGCGTTCGGACGGGGAGCTGTTTTTT	CASSEWRSDGELFF
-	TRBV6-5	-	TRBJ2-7	TGTGCCAGCAGTTACTCTTTCGGCGGCTCCTACGAGCAGTACTTC	CASSYSFGGSYEQYF
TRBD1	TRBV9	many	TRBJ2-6	TGTGCCAGCAGCCCCAGGGGGACTGGGGCCAACGTCCTGACTTTC	CASSPRGTGANVLTF
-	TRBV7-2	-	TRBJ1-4	TGTGCCAGCAGCCAACAGGGAGGCCGCGAAAAACTGTTTTTT	CASSQQGGREKLFF
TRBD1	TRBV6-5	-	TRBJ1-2	TGTGCCAGCAGCGGACAGGAAGGCTATGGCTACACCTTC	CASSGQEGYGYTF
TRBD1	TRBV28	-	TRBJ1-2	TGTGCCAGCAGTGTGCAGGGGGCTTATGGCTACACCTTC	CASSVQGAYGYTF
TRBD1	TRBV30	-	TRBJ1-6	TGTGCCTGGGGGGACAGGTCTAATTCACCCCTCCACTTT	CAWGDRSNSPLHF
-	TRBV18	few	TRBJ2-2	TGTGCCAGCTCACCAGCCCTAGCGACCGGGGAGCTGTTTTTT	CASSPALATGELFF
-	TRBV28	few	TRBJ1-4	TGTGCCACCAGGGTGGATGAAAAACTGTTTTTT	CATRVDEKLFF
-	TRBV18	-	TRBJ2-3	TGTGCCAGCTCAGCGCTCGAAAACACAGATACGCAGTATTTT	CASSALENTDTQYF
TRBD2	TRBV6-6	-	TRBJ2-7	TGTGCCAGCAGGGGTACTAGCGGGGGGTCCTACGAGCAGTACTTC	CASRGTSGGSYEQYF
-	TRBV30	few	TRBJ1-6	TGTGCCTGGAGTGAACAGCGAAGTACAAATTCACCCCTCCACTTT	CAWSEQRSTNSPLHF
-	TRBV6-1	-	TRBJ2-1	TGTGCCAGCAGCCCTCAGATTGGGAATGAGCAGTTCTTC	CASSPQIGNEQFF
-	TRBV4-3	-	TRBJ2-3	TGCGCCAGCAGCCAAGAGAACCGAAAAGGGGATACGCAGTATTTT	CASSQENRKGDTQYF
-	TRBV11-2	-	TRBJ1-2	TGTGCCAGCAGCCACCCTGCGGGGGCCGGCTACACCTTC	CASSHPAGAGYTF
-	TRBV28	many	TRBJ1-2	TGTGCCAGCAGTTTTCAGGGAGCAGGCTATGGCTACACCTTC	CASSFQGAGYGYTF
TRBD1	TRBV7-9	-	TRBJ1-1	TGTGCCAGCAGCCGCGGACAGGGTAACACTGAAGCTTTCTTT	CASSRGQGNTEAFF
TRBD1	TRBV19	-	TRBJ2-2	TGTGCCAGTAGTGACAGGGTATTCGGGGAGCTGTTTTTT	CASSDRVFGELFF
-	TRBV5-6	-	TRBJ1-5	TGTGCCAGCAGCTGGTTCGCAGGGTTCAATCAGCCCCAGCATTTT	CASSWFAGFNQPQHF
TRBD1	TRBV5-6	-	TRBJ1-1	TGTGCCAGCAGCTGGCGACAGGGCTCCACTGAAGCTTTCTTT	CASSWRQGSTEAFF
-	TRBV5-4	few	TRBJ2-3	TGTGCCAGCAGCGGTCACCAAGCCACAGATACGCAGTATTTT	CASSGHQATDTQYF
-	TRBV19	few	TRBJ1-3	TGTGCCAGCACTGGAAACACCATATATTTT	CASTGNTIYF
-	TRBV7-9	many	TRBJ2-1	TGTGCCAGCAGCTTAGGAGACGGATCCTACAATGAGCAGTTCTTC	CASSLGDGSYNEQFF
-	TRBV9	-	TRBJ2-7	TGTGCCAGCAGCGTAGAACAGAAGTCTGGCGAGCAGTACTTC	CASSVEQKSGEQYF
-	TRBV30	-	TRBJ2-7	TGTGCCTGGAGCCGATGGTTCGAGCAGTACTTC	CAWSRWFEQYF
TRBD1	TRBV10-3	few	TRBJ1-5	TGTGCCATCAGTGGCACAGGGGGTTCGGATCAGCCCCAGCATTTT	CAISGTGGSDQPQHF
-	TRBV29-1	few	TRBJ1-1	TGCAGCGTTGTCTCTGGCAGCAATATGAACACTGAAGCTTTCTTT	CSVVSGSNMNTEAFF
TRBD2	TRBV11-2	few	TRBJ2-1	TGTGCCAGCAGCTTTTTCGGGGGGGCCGGCAATGAGCAGTTCTTC	CASSFFGGAGNEQFF
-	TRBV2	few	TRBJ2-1	TGTGCCAGCAGCACAGACTCGAGCTCCTACAATGAGCAGTTCTTC	CASSTDSSSYNEQFF
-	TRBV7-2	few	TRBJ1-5	TGTGCCAGCAGCTTAGCGCGGGGCGGGAATCAGCCCCAGCATTTT	CASSLARGGNQPQHF
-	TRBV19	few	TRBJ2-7	TGTGCCAGTAGTATCACGGGATCCTACGAGCAGTACTTC	CASSITGSYEQYF
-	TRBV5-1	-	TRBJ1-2	TGCGCCAGCAGCTTGGTAGGACAGTATGGCTACACCTTC	CASSLVGQYGYTF
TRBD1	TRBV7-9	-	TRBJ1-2	TGTGCCAGCAGCTTGGACAGGGCCCCCCATGGCTACACCTTC	CASSLDRAPHGYTF
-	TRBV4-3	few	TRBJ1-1	TGCGCCAGCAGCCAAGATTTATTAGGGCGGGGCACTGAAGCTTTCTTT	CASSQDLLGRGTEAFF
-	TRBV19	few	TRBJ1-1	TGTGCCAGTAGTGCGTGGAACACTGAAGCTTTCTTT	CASSAWNTEAFF
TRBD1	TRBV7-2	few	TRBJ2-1	TGTGCCAGCAGCCCCAGTGTGGACAGGGAGTTCTTC	CASSPSVDREFF